The clone carrying this T cell receptor beta chain has a count of ten or more. The antigen is undetermined. Relative to the germline gene, one junction end is altered; a read error may explain this. Authors' processing steps: Differences in CDR3 between clinicopathological groups were drawn on to build a classifier intended to discriminate distant-metastatic papillary thyroid cancer patients. MiXCR was used by TCRdb to re-call the PCR reads. What appears here as the V and J calls and clone size reflects TCRdb's work, not the paper's. The profile shows about 18,000 clones, about 33% of them singletons. This sample is drawn from a study of metastatic and nonmetastatic thyroid tumors. Turning to the study itself: Comparison of repertoires was carried out across blood and tumor or nodule tissue from malignant and benign thyroid patients.

Whole-study results and caveats: Significantly greater TCR beta diversity was reportedly found in malignant thyroid tumors than in benign nodules (in blood and tumor).

Germline loops: CDR1 SNHLY, CDR2 FYNNEI. This CDR3 comprises 14 residues. Every patient was untreated before thyroid surgery. Sequencing was done on a sample of tumor tissue. V usage is TRBV2 and J usage is TRBJ1-6; D gene ambiguous. The receptor was derived from a female donor with papillary thyroid cancer or a benign thyroid nodule (not recorded which). Some clones in this sample may be carry-over from other donors' samples. The CDR3: CASSASSHNSPLHF. DNA for the CDR3: TGTGCCAGCAGTGCGAGCTCCCATAATTCACCCCTCCACTTT.